This is a list of T cell receptor beta chains from one sample in a study of graft-versus-host responses after intestinal transplantation. The repertoire was sequenced with immunoSEQ multiplex PCR; TCRdb's copy has only in-frame clones and lacks some. Of 15,000 to 20,000 clones listed, 30% to 40% are singletons. The specimen was alloreactive CD8+ T cells from a mixed lymphocyte reaction culture, collected before intestinal transplant. These receptors were obtained from a human patient who received an intestinal transplant. Each CDR3 is given with its conserved first and last residue. The D gene is left open where the match is weak. Not every row has a clone size; where given, it reads once, few, many or a size class.

>TRBV5-1|.|TRBJ2-5|.
CASSLAPLGQETQYF
TGCGCCAGCAGCTTGGCCCCGTTGGGACAAGAGACCCAGTACTTC
>TRBV2|TRBD1|TRBJ1-2|few
CASNPANRDRIGYGYTF
TGTGCCAGCAATCCCGCAAATAGGGACAGAATCGGATATGGCTACACCTTC
>TRBV7-4|.|TRBJ2-6|.
CASSQPCSAQSRANVLTF
TGTGCCAGCAGCCAGCCCTGTTCAGCTCAAAGTCGGGCCAACGTCCTGACTTTC
>TRBV10-2|.|TRBJ2-3|.
CASSAHIGYSTDTQYF
TGCGCCAGCAGTGCCCATATCGGTTATAGCACAGATACGCAGTATTTT
>TRBV7-9|TRBD1|TRBJ2-1|.
CASSFCRQGACEQFF
TGTGCCAGCAGCTTTTGTCGACAGGGGGCGTGTGAGCAGTTCTTC
>TRBV27|.|TRBJ1-5|few
CASSLGLENQPQHF
TGTGCCAGCAGTTTGGGACTGGAAAATCAGCCCCAGCATTTT
>TRBV28|.|TRBJ1-2|.
CASSFFYWGYGYTF
TGTGCCAGCAGTTTTTTCTACTGGGGCTATGGCTACACCTTC
>TRBV30|.|TRBJ2-7|few
CAWSRDTSYEQYF
TGTGCCTGGAGTCGGGACACCTCCTACGAGCAGTACTTC
>TRBV6-1|.|TRBJ1-2|few
CASSEGGGYGYTF
TGTGCCAGCAGTGAAGGGGGAGGGTATGGCTACACCTTC
>TRBV5-1|TRBD1|TRBJ2-7|.
CASSTGQGLYEQYF
TGCGCCAGCAGCACGGGACAGGGGCTCTACGAGCAGTACTTC
>TRBV7-2|.|TRBJ1-1|.
CASSLVEEGTEAFF
TGTGCCAGCAGCTTGGTTGAAGAGGGGACTGAAGCTTTCTTT
>TRBV6-6|.|TRBJ1-1|.
CASSYGDGNTEAFF
TGTGCCAGCAGTTACGGGGATGGGAACACTGAAGCTTTCTTT
>TRBV13|.|TRBJ2-1|few
CASSLEGSQNEQFF
TGTGCCAGCAGCTTAGAGGGTTCGCAAAATGAGCAGTTCTTC
>TRBV27|.|TRBJ2-7|few
CASSLIGSGYEQYF
TGTGCCAGCAGTTTAATAGGTTCAGGCTACGAGCAGTACTTC
>TRBV6-6|TRBD1|TRBJ2-1|.
CASSYPGQVSEQFF
TGTGCCAGCAGTTACCCGGGACAGGTTTCTGAGCAGTTCTTC
>TRBV27|.|TRBJ1-1|.
CASSLGGGTEAFF
TGTGCCAGCAGTTTAGGAGGGGGCACTGAAGCTTTCTTT
>TRBV9|TRBD1|TRBJ2-7|.
CASSVDGRSLGTGGYEQYF
TGTGCCAGCAGCGTAGACGGGAGAAGTTTGGGGACAGGCGGGTACGAGCAGTACTTC
>TRBV5-1|.|TRBJ1-2|.
CASSLRGAWIAGYTF
TGCGCCAGCAGCTTAAGGGGGGCGTGGATAGCTGGCTACACCTTC
>TRBV6-6|.|TRBJ1-1|few
CARSFSPRLGVTEAFF
TGTGCGAGGAGTTTTTCCCCACGACTAGGGGTCACTGAAGCTTTCTTT
>TRBV4-1|.|TRBJ1-1|.
CASSQDGGEAFF
TGCGCCAGCAGCCAAGATGGGGGGGAAGCTTTCTTT
>TRBV10-3|TRBD2|TRBJ2-7|.
CAIREKAGYYEQYF
TGTGCCATCAGGGAAAAAGCGGGGTACTACGAGCAGTACTTC
>TRBV12-5|.|TRBJ2-2|few
CASGSQGLGELFF
TGTGCTAGTGGTTCACAGGGTTTGGGGGAGCTGTTTTTT
>TRBV4-1|.|TRBJ2-1|medium-sized
CASSQGGYYSYNEQFF
TGCGCCAGCAGCCAAGGTGGGTACTACTCCTACAATGAGCAGTTCTTC
>TRBV5-4|.|TRBJ1-2|few
CASSQLLQWRTNYGYTF
TGTGCCAGCAGCCAACTTCTACAGTGGAGAACGAACTATGGCTACACCTTC
>TRBV4-1|.|TRBJ2-7|few
CASSQVGGGSYEQYF
TGCGCCAGCAGCCAAGTCGGAGGGGGGTCCTACGAGCAGTACTTC
>TRBV29-1|.|TRBJ2-7|.
CSVEEGGYEQYF
TGCAGCGTTGAAGAAGGGGGTTACGAGCAGTACTTC
>TRBV7-9|.|TRBJ2-5|few
CASIPLASQETQYF
TGTGCCAGCATCCCCCTAGCGTCCCAAGAGACCCAGTACTTC
>TRBV7-9|TRBD2|TRBJ2-7|.
CASSSPVGGDPTYEQYF
TGTGCCAGCAGTTCTCCAGTTGGGGGGGATCCCACCTACGAGCAGTACTTC
>TRBV28|.|TRBJ2-1|.
CASSGLPPSYNEQFF
TGTGCCAGCAGCGGGTTGCCCCCCTCCTACAATGAGCAGTTCTTC
>TRBV27|.|TRBJ1-2|once
CASSFWRGDYGYTF
TGTGCCAGCAGTTTTTGGCGGGGCGACTATGGCTACACCTTC
>TRBV6-5|TRBD2|TRBJ2-7|.
CASTSGPYEQYF
TGTGCCAGCACTAGCGGACCCTACGAGCAGTACTTC
>TRBV6-5|.|TRBJ2-7|.
CASNRRASYEQYF
TGTGCCAGCAACCGCAGGGCCTCCTACGAGCAGTACTTC
>TRBV14|.|TRBJ1-2|medium-sized
CASSLRQHYGYTF
TGTGCCAGCAGCCTCAGACAGCACTATGGCTACACCTTC
>TRBV2|TRBD1|TRBJ2-3|few
CASSEVRQGWGTDTQYF
TGTGCCAGCAGTGAAGTACGACAGGGTTGGGGCACAGATACGCAGTATTTT
>TRBV28|.|TRBJ2-1|.
CASSPTPPKSSYNEQFF
TGTGCCAGCAGCCCTACCCCTCCTAAAAGCTCCTACAATGAGCAGTTCTTC